This T cell receptor beta chain was retrieved from a study of PD-L1 blockade in urothelial cancer. Looking at the study overall: At 6 weeks and at 3 weeks (second dose) after treatment start, blood was analyzed. Study conclusions and caveats: When pretreatment blood TCR clonality was below the median, it predicted better survival. Tumor-associated clones in blood expanded more at 3 weeks in durable-benefit patients.

The data were produced by immunoSEQ multiplex PCR, yet TCRdb's version contains in-frame clones alone and is incomplete. The sample lists some 48,000 clones, around 85% seen once, with roughly 10% in the top ten. The time point was: peripheral blood 6 weeks after treatment start. Urothelial carcinoma affected the patients, and it was locally advanced or metastatic. The V gene end was trimmed by 6 bases and the J gene end by 0 bases; junction bases not matched to a gene: 6. The CDR3 extends over 15 amino acids. Germline V lookup: CDR1 LNHDA, CDR2 SQIVND (reference sequence). Of note for this clone: Its antigen remains unidentified.

V is TRBV19 and J is TRBJ2-3; 7 bases agree with TRBD2. Sample: PBMCs, taken around atezolizumab (anti-PD-L1) treatment. This clonotype was obtained from a man in his 60s with urothelial cancer. The CDR3 region is CASSRAGGSTDTQYF. DNA for the CDR3: TGTGCCAGTAGCCGTGCCGGGGGGAGCACAGATACGCAGTATTTT.